These T cell receptor beta chains were read from a single sample in a study of blood T cell repertoires in COVID-19. Using immunoSEQ multiplex PCR, the repertoire was profiled, and TCRdb retains in-frame clones only, with some absent. The data show hundreds of thousands of clones, around 87% seen once. Sequencing input: peripheral blood. Receptors were obtained from a woman aged 45-59 years who had recovered from COVID-19. Both conserved end residues are part of each CDR3. The order of the fields is clone size, J gene, D gene, V gene, CDR3 DNA, CDR3 protein. The D gene is left open where the match is weak. A row's size may be missing; if present it is once, few, many or a size class.

abundance: NA
j_gene: TRBJ2-1
d_gene: TRBD2
v_gene: TRBV29-1
CDR3nt: TGCAGCGTTAAGGGACTAGCGGGAGCTGAGCAGTTCTTC
CDR3aa: CSVKGLAGAEQFF

abundance: NA
j_gene: TRBJ2-3
d_gene: TRBD2
v_gene: TRBV5-8
CDR3nt: TGTGCCAGCAGCTTGGCGAAGACTAGCGGGAGTAAGGGGATCACAGATACGCAGTATTTT
CDR3aa: CASSLAKTSGSKGITDTQYF

abundance: NA
j_gene: TRBJ2-3
d_gene: TRBD2
v_gene: TRBV18
CDR3nt: TGTGCCAGCTCACTTTTAGGGACTAGCGGAAATACGCAGTATTTT
CDR3aa: CASSLLGTSGNTQYF

abundance: NA
j_gene: TRBJ2-5
d_gene: NA
v_gene: TRBV11-3
CDR3nt: TGTGCCAGCAGCTTAGCAGTGGAAGAGACCCAGTACTTC
CDR3aa: CASSLAVEETQYF

abundance: NA
j_gene: TRBJ2-2
d_gene: TRBD1
v_gene: TRBV3-1/TRBV3-2
CDR3nt: TGTGCCAGCAGCCAGTCCGGGACAGGGAACACCGGGGAGCTGTTTTTT
CDR3aa: CASSQSGTGNTGELFF

abundance: NA
j_gene: TRBJ2-7
d_gene: NA
v_gene: TRBV6-5
CDR3nt: TGTGCCAGCCGTCGACAGGATTTATCCTACGAGCAGTACTTC
CDR3aa: CASRRQDLSYEQYF

abundance: NA
j_gene: TRBJ1-5
d_gene: NA
v_gene: TRBV15
CDR3nt: TGTGCCACCAGCGGGGAGGAGATATTCGCCGATCAGCCCCAGCATTTT
CDR3aa: CATSGEEIFADQPQHF

abundance: NA
j_gene: TRBJ1-5
d_gene: TRBD1
v_gene: TRBV25-1
CDR3nt: TGTGCCAGCAGTGACTCCGGGACAGGGGGCAATCAGCCCCAGCATTTT
CDR3aa: CASSDSGTGGNQPQHF

abundance: NA
j_gene: TRBJ2-7
d_gene: NA
v_gene: TRBV6-5
CDR3nt: TGTGCCAGCAGTTACACATACAGCTCCTACGAGCAGTACTTC
CDR3aa: CASSYTYSSYEQYF

abundance: NA
j_gene: TRBJ1-4
d_gene: TRBD1
v_gene: TRBV7-2
CDR3nt: TGTGCCAGCAGCTTAGACCGGACAGGGGCGTATGAAAAACTGTTTTTT
CDR3aa: CASSLDRTGAYEKLFF

abundance: NA
j_gene: TRBJ1-2
d_gene: NA
v_gene: TRBV19
CDR3nt: TGTGCCAGTAGTGGGGGAAGGGAGGCACAACGGGGCTACACCTTC
CDR3aa: CASSGGREAQRGYTF

abundance: NA
j_gene: TRBJ1-5
d_gene: TRBD1
v_gene: TRBV19
CDR3nt: TGTGCCAGTAGTCCCAGGGGGACAGGAACCAATCAGCCCCAGCATTTT
CDR3aa: CASSPRGTGTNQPQHF

abundance: NA
j_gene: TRBJ2-1
d_gene: NA
v_gene: TRBV7-3
CDR3nt: TGTGCCAGCAGCCCCCAGGGGCGGGAGTACAATGAGCAGTTCTTC
CDR3aa: CASSPQGREYNEQFF

abundance: once
j_gene: TRBJ2-1
d_gene: TRBD2
v_gene: TRBV11-2
CDR3nt: TGTGCCAGCAGCTTAGCGGGAGGACTGTACAATGAGCAGTTCTTC
CDR3aa: CASSLAGGLYNEQFF

abundance: few
j_gene: TRBJ1-4
d_gene: TRBD1
v_gene: TRBV5-4
CDR3nt: TGTGCCAGCAGCTCGGGACAGCTTAATGAAAAACTGTTTTTT
CDR3aa: CASSSGQLNEKLFF

abundance: NA
j_gene: TRBJ1-4
d_gene: TRBD1
v_gene: TRBV5-1
CDR3nt: TGCGCCAGCAGCTTACAGGGGCTGGGTGAAAAACTGTTTTTT
CDR3aa: CASSLQGLGEKLFF

abundance: NA
j_gene: TRBJ2-7
d_gene: TRBD2
v_gene: TRBV7-2
CDR3nt: TGTGCCAGCAGCTTAGTGGGACTAGCGGATTACTACGAGCAGTACTTC
CDR3aa: CASSLVGLADYYEQYF

abundance: NA
j_gene: TRBJ1-2
d_gene: TRBD1
v_gene: TRBV10-3
CDR3nt: TGTGCCATCAGTGCGGACAGGGATAGGTATGGCTACACCTTC
CDR3aa: CAISADRDRYGYTF

abundance: NA
j_gene: TRBJ2-2
d_gene: NA
v_gene: TRBV19
CDR3nt: TGTGCCAGTAGTATCCCAGGTGGGAACACCGGGGAGCTGTTTTTT
CDR3aa: CASSIPGGNTGELFF

abundance: NA
j_gene: TRBJ2-7
d_gene: NA
v_gene: TRBV12-5
CDR3nt: TGTGCTAGTGGTTTGGCCTCGGGACTCATCTACGAGCAGTACTTC
CDR3aa: CASGLASGLIYEQYF

abundance: NA
j_gene: TRBJ1-6
d_gene: NA
v_gene: TRBV30
CDR3nt: TGTGCCTGGAGTGGAGGAAGCTATAATTCACCCCTCCACTTT
CDR3aa: CAWSGGSYNSPLHF

abundance: NA
j_gene: TRBJ2-7
d_gene: NA
v_gene: TRBV20-1
CDR3nt: TGCAGTGCTAGTGATCCGAGCCCGGGGCAGTACTTC
CDR3aa: CSASDPSPGQYF

abundance: NA
j_gene: TRBJ2-5
d_gene: NA
v_gene: TRBV28
CDR3nt: TGTGCCAGCACCGGACTGCGCCACGAGACCCAGTACTTC
CDR3aa: CASTGLRHETQYF

abundance: NA
j_gene: TRBJ1-1
d_gene: NA
v_gene: TRBV6-5
CDR3nt: TGTGCCAGCAGTTACGGGGGCAGGGCCGGTGAGGCTTTCTTT
CDR3aa: CASSYGGRAGEAFF

abundance: NA
j_gene: TRBJ1-2
d_gene: NA
v_gene: TRBV6-4
CDR3nt: TGTGCCAGCAGTGACACCCCCGGGGAGGCATCCTATGGCTACACCTTC
CDR3aa: CASSDTPGEASYGYTF

abundance: NA
j_gene: TRBJ1-1
d_gene: NA
v_gene: TRBV2
CDR3nt: TGTGCCAGCAACCTACAGGGTCCGGGCACTGAAGCTTTCTTT
CDR3aa: CASNLQGPGTEAFF

abundance: NA
j_gene: TRBJ2-7
d_gene: TRBD2
v_gene: TRBV29-1
CDR3nt: TGCAGCGTTACTGGAACCCCCCGGGGAGGGAATTTCTCCTACGAGCAGTACTTC
CDR3aa: CSVTGTPRGGNFSYEQYF

abundance: NA
j_gene: TRBJ2-1
d_gene: TRBD2
v_gene: TRBV28
CDR3nt: TGTGCCTCGGGGCTAGCGGGAGGGCCTGGCTCTAATGAGCAGTTCTTC
CDR3aa: CASGLAGGPGSNEQFF

abundance: NA
j_gene: TRBJ1-2
d_gene: NA
v_gene: TRBV5-5
CDR3nt: TGTGCCAGCAGCTTGGACAGGGCCCGGCAAGGCTACACCTTC
CDR3aa: CASSLDRARQGYTF

abundance: NA
j_gene: TRBJ2-3
d_gene: TRBD2
v_gene: TRBV7-2
CDR3nt: TGTGCCAGCAGCTCATGGACTAGCGGAATTAGCACAGATACGCAGTATTTT
CDR3aa: CASSSWTSGISTDTQYF

abundance: NA
j_gene: TRBJ1-1
d_gene: NA
v_gene: TRBV7-3
CDR3nt: TGTGCCAGCAGCTTAAACGGGAAGAACACTGAAGCTTTCTTT
CDR3aa: CASSLNGKNTEAFF

abundance: NA
j_gene: TRBJ1-4
d_gene: NA
v_gene: TRBV15
CDR3nt: TGTGCCAGCCGGGAGGGGGAAAAACTGTTTTTT
CDR3aa: CASREGEKLFF

abundance: NA
j_gene: TRBJ2-7
d_gene: NA
v_gene: TRBV6-5
CDR3nt: TGTGCCAGCAGTTACGTTGCAGGGCGTAACGAGCAGTACTTC
CDR3aa: CASSYVAGRNEQYF

abundance: NA
j_gene: TRBJ2-3
d_gene: NA
v_gene: TRBV14
CDR3nt: TGTGCCAGCAGCCAATCCTTAACAGATACGCAGTATTTT
CDR3aa: CASSQSLTDTQYF

abundance: NA
j_gene: TRBJ2-3
d_gene: NA
v_gene: TRBV5-1
CDR3nt: TGCGCCAGCAGCTCCGGGGGGCTCACAGATACGCAGTATTTT
CDR3aa: CASSSGGLTDTQYF

abundance: NA
j_gene: TRBJ2-1
d_gene: NA
v_gene: TRBV7-3
CDR3nt: TGTGCCAGCAGCTTAACGAGGCGCAATGAGCAGTTCTTC
CDR3aa: CASSLTRRNEQFF

abundance: NA
j_gene: TRBJ1-2
d_gene: NA
v_gene: TRBV6-5
CDR3nt: TGTGCCAGCAGTTACTCTAGGGGCTATGGCTACACCTTC
CDR3aa: CASSYSRGYGYTF

abundance: NA
j_gene: TRBJ1-4
d_gene: TRBD1
v_gene: TRBV30
CDR3nt: TGTGCCTGGGGAAACCGGGACAGTGAAAAACTGTTTTTT
CDR3aa: CAWGNRDSEKLFF

abundance: NA
j_gene: TRBJ2-3
d_gene: TRBD2
v_gene: TRBV18
CDR3nt: TGTGCCAGCTCACCACGTATAAGCGGGAGGGGCACAGATACGCAGTATTTT
CDR3aa: CASSPRISGRGTDTQYF

abundance: NA
j_gene: TRBJ1-1
d_gene: NA
v_gene: TRBV7-2
CDR3nt: TGTGCCAGCAGCTTCACGGGACTTACGAACACTGAAGCTTTCTTT
CDR3aa: CASSFTGLTNTEAFF

abundance: NA
j_gene: TRBJ2-3
d_gene: TRBD1
v_gene: TRBV4-1
CDR3nt: TGCGCCAGCAGCCAAGGCGTCGGACAGGGGGCGGGAGATACGCAGTATTTT
CDR3aa: CASSQGVGQGAGDTQYF

abundance: NA
j_gene: TRBJ2-1
d_gene: NA
v_gene: TRBV7-2
CDR3nt: TGTGCCAGCAGCATAAAAGGGGGAAATGAGCAGTTCTTC
CDR3aa: CASSIKGGNEQFF

abundance: once
j_gene: TRBJ1-1
d_gene: NA
v_gene: TRBV5-6
CDR3nt: TGTGCCAGCAGGATCCTGGGGGGTGGCGTCACTGAAGCTTTCTTT
CDR3aa: CASRILGGGVTEAFF

abundance: NA
j_gene: TRBJ1-4
d_gene: NA
v_gene: TRBV12-5
CDR3nt: TGTGCTAGTGGTTTGGGCGTAGCAACTAATGAAAAACTGTTTTTT
CDR3aa: CASGLGVATNEKLFF

abundance: NA
j_gene: TRBJ2-7
d_gene: TRBD2
v_gene: TRBV7-2
CDR3nt: TGTGCCAGCAGCCACACTAGCGGGGGTTACGAGCAGTACTTC
CDR3aa: CASSHTSGGYEQYF

abundance: NA
j_gene: TRBJ1-4
d_gene: NA
v_gene: TRBV7-6
CDR3nt: TGTGCCAGCAGCCTGACAGTAATCGGGGAAAAACTGTTTTTT
CDR3aa: CASSLTVIGEKLFF

abundance: NA
j_gene: TRBJ2-7
d_gene: TRBD1
v_gene: TRBV9
CDR3nt: TGTGCCAGCAGCGTAGGTGGGACAGGGCCCCACGAGCAGTACTTC
CDR3aa: CASSVGGTGPHEQYF

abundance: NA
j_gene: TRBJ2-7
d_gene: NA
v_gene: TRBV18
CDR3nt: TGTGCCAGCTCAACGACAGGTTTGCACGAGCAGTACTTC
CDR3aa: CASSTTGLHEQYF

abundance: NA
j_gene: TRBJ2-7
d_gene: NA
v_gene: TRBV11-2
CDR3nt: TGTGCCAGCAGCTTAGGGCCAGGGCCCTACGAGCAGTACTTC
CDR3aa: CASSLGPGPYEQYF

abundance: once
j_gene: TRBJ1-2
d_gene: NA
v_gene: TRBV5-4
CDR3nt: TGTGCCAGCAGCCAACGGACAGCCTATGGCTACACCTTC
CDR3aa: CASSQRTAYGYTF

abundance: NA
j_gene: TRBJ1-1
d_gene: NA
v_gene: TRBV27
CDR3nt: TGTGCCAGCAGTTTAGGGGTTTCAGGGACTGAAGCTTTCTTT
CDR3aa: CASSLGVSGTEAFF

abundance: NA
j_gene: TRBJ1-5
d_gene: NA
v_gene: TRBV4-3
CDR3nt: TGCGCCAGCAGCCGTAAATTGACAGGCGGATATCAGCCCCAGCATTTT
CDR3aa: CASSRKLTGGYQPQHF

abundance: NA
j_gene: TRBJ2-7
d_gene: NA
v_gene: TRBV6-1
CDR3nt: TGTGCCAGCAGTGAAGCGCGGAGCGGAACCTACGAGCAGTACTTC
CDR3aa: CASSEARSGTYEQYF

abundance: NA
j_gene: TRBJ1-2
d_gene: TRBD1
v_gene: TRBV5-5
CDR3nt: TGTGCCAGCAGCTTACAACCAGGGGGCTGGCATGGCTACACCTTC
CDR3aa: CASSLQPGGWHGYTF

abundance: once
j_gene: TRBJ1-5
d_gene: TRBD1
v_gene: TRBV5-1
CDR3nt: TGCGCCAGCAGCTTGGGACAGGGGGTTCAGCCCCAGCATTTT
CDR3aa: CASSLGQGVQPQHF

abundance: NA
j_gene: TRBJ2-2
d_gene: TRBD1
v_gene: TRBV5-4
CDR3nt: TGTGCCAGCACCCCCGGGACAGGGTCGACCGGGGAGCTGTTTTTT
CDR3aa: CASTPGTGSTGELFF

abundance: NA
j_gene: TRBJ2-1
d_gene: NA
v_gene: TRBV7-9
CDR3nt: TGTGCCAGCAGCTTAGAGTCGGGCCAGGGATTCGTAAAGGAGTTCTTC
CDR3aa: CASSLESGQGFVKEFF

abundance: many
j_gene: TRBJ1-1
d_gene: TRBD1
v_gene: TRBV4-1
CDR3nt: TGCGCCAGCAGCCATTTAAGACAGGGGGCTTCAGGCACTGAAGCTTTCTTT
CDR3aa: CASSHLRQGASGTEAFF